The 22 T cell receptor beta chains listed next were all sequenced from one sample in a study of blood T cells in healthy people across ages. Combining a sample-barcoded 5' primer with a J-beta primer mix, a second PCR ran for about 7 to 12 cycles. Via MiXCR, TCRdb re-called the 5' RACE reads, giving one row per CDR3 protein. The sample includes 1.5 million to 2 million distinct CDR3 sequences, roughly 30% of them seen just once. Sequenced sample: blood. The receptors originated from a young woman in good health.

Only a few counts were recorded for this clonotype. This chain connects TRBV5-1 to TRBJ2-5; 8 bases match TRBD2. The CDR3 loop spans 16 amino acids. Germline V gives CDR1 SGHRS, CDR2 YFSETQ. With 4 bases clipped from V and 5 bases from J, the junction kept 13 bases outside the gene matches. CDR3 DNA sequence: TGCGCCAGCAGCGGACTAGCTGGACGTTTTCGGGAGACCCAGTACTTC. This translates into CASSGLAGRFRETQYF.

This clonotype came up a few times. The chain uses TRBV2 and TRBJ2-1; a weak D match, TRBD1 (5 bases). CDR1 and CDR2 from the germline V gene are SNHLY and FYNNEI. V gave up 9 bases and J gave up 7 bases, with 13 bases separating them. This CDR3 has 12 amino acids. CDR3 region: CARSGRANEQFF. The CDR3 DNA is TGTGCCAGGTCGGGCAGGGCGAATGAGCAGTTCTTC.

This clonotype was detected only a few times. The chain combines TRBV5-1 with TRBJ2-3; maybe TRBD1 (7 bases). CDR3 length equals 17 residues. Per the germline V gene, CDR1 is SGHRS and CDR2 is YFSETQ. The V end was cut by 2 bases, the J end by 4 bases, with 20 bases between. CDR3 nucleotide sequence: TGCGCCAGCAGCTTCGGGGGAACAGGGGAAACTGCAGATACGCAGTATTTT. It specifies CASSFGGTGETADTQYF. Based on the CDR3 plus reference TRBV5-1 and TRBJ2-3, the full variable domain is KAGVTQTPRYLIKTRGQQVTLSCSPISGHRSVSWYQQTPGQGLQFLFEYFSETQRNKGNFPGRFSGRQFSNSRSEMNVSTLELGDSALYLCASSFGGTGETADTQYFGPGTRLTVL.

This clonotype was counted many times. For the CDR3, the DNA is TGCGCCAGCAGCCAAGAGATTAGCGGGACGGTACCTGAGCAGTTCTTC. Encoded protein: CASSQEISGTVPEQFF. This chain uses TRBV4-3 with TRBJ2-1; 8 bases fit TRBD2. This CDR3 is 16 amino acids long. Germline V gene data show CDR1 as LGHNA and CDR2 as YSLEER. V lost 0 bases to trimming and J lost 9 bases; unmatched junction nucleotides: 10.

This rearrangement joins TRBV6-6 to TRBJ2-5; the D is unclear. CDR1 and CDR2 (germline): MNHNY, SVGAGI (reference sequence). The CDR3 sequence is 14 residues long. V was shortened by 6 bases and J by 4 bases, with 15 bases between the two germline ends. CDR3 sequence (DNA): TGTGCCAGCAGACGCCTAGACGGTGGAGAGACCCAGTACTTC. This gives the protein CASRRLDGGETQYF.

This sequence joins TRBV24-1 and TRBJ2-3; D is undetermined. In germline, CDR1 is KGHDR, CDR2 SFDVKD. The length of the CDR3 is 13 residues. Trimming took off 4 bases at V and 11 bases at J, with 15 bases between the two ends. CDR3 in amino acids: CATSDRREEGQYF. CDR3 coding DNA: TGTGCCACCAGTGACCGTCGTGAGGAAGGGCAGTATTTT.

The gene calls are TRBV5-1 and TRBJ2-4; D remains ambiguous. V was shortened by 4 bases and J by 1 base, with 15 bases between the two germline ends. The CDR3 covers 16 residues. Germline V gives CDR1 SGHRS, CDR2 YFSETQ. CDR3 protein: CASSPDGFLAKNIQYF. The CDR3 bases are TGCGCCAGCAGCCCTGACGGTTTCCTGGCCAAAAACATTCAGTACTTC.

The rearrangement joins TRBV5-5 to TRBJ1-1; the match to TRBD1 covers 7 bases. The V segment lost 0 bases and the J segment 3 bases; nucleotides outside the gene matches: 8. The CDR3 is made up of 16 amino acids. Germline CDR1 and CDR2: SGHKS and YYEKEE (reference sequence). CDR3 region: CASSLAHPRGHTEAFF. CDR3 nucleotides: TGTGCCAGCAGCTTGGCCCACCCAAGGGGGCACACTGAAGCTTTCTTT.

This clonotype was seen repeatedly, ten times or more. This chain connects TRBV4-3 to TRBJ2-3; 7 bases agree with TRBD2. CDR3 length: 12 residues. V lost 3 bases to trimming and J lost 8 bases; unmatched junction nucleotides: 2. Germline V CDR1 and CDR2: LGHNA, YSLEER. CDR3 in DNA: TGCGCCAGCAGCCAGAGACTAGCTACGCAGTATTTT. Its translation: CASSQRLATQYF.

The J gene is TRBJ1-1, the V gene TRBV29-1; D gene uncertain. This CDR3 spans 10 amino acids. Germline lookup yields CDR1 SQVTM and CDR2 ANQGSEA. Deletions cut 4 bases from V and 5 bases from J, with 5 bases between. In nucleotides, the CDR3 is TGCAGCGTTGCTGTAACTGAAGCTTTCTTT. Its protein product is CSVAVTEAFF. Together with reference TRBV29-1 and TRBJ1-1, the CDR3 gives the full variable domain: SAVISQKPSRDICQRGTSLTIQCQVDSQVTMMFWYRQQPGQSLTLIATANQGSEATYESGFVIDKFPISRPNLTFSTLTVSNMSPEDSSIYLCSVAVTEAFFGQGTRLTVV.

The chain recombines TRBV6-6 with TRBJ1-2, with D unresolved. CDR1 MNHNY and CDR2 SVGAGI come from the germline V gene (reference sequence). The CDR3 has 13 amino acids. Trimming took off 0 bases at V and 7 bases at J, with 9 bases between the two ends. The CDR3 region is CASSYSTRAGYTF. CDR3 nucleotides: TGTGCCAGCAGTTACTCGACTCGGGCTGGCTACACCTTC.

V and J are TRBV6-4 and TRBJ1-2; D gene ambiguous. CDR3 size: 14 residues. Germline CDR1 reads MRHNA; CDR2 reads SNTAGT. With 6 bases removed from V and 4 bases from J, the gap between germline ends came to 15 bases. The CDR3 here is CASRPSGSGYGYTF. CDR3 DNA: TGTGCCAGCAGGCCCTCGGGGTCGGGCTATGGCTACACCTTC.

The CDR3 is CASSEARVTGGGYTF. Here the CDR3 DNA reads TGTGCCAGCAGTGAAGCCCGCGTTACAGGGGGCGGCTACACCTTC. The J gene is TRBJ1-2, the V gene TRBV6-1; 9 nucleotides agree with TRBD1. There are 15 residues in the CDR3. Germline-derived CDR1 and CDR2 are MNHNS and SASEGT. V shed 0 bases and J 8 bases; nucleotides not matched to a gene: 7.

This clonotype was seen a few times. V and J are TRBV12-3 or TRBV12-4 and TRBJ2-7; unclear D gene. Trimming cost V 6 bases and J 5 bases, with 14 bases left between them. The CDR3 runs 13 residues. In DNA form, the CDR3 reads TGTGCCAGCAGCCCCGTTAGGGCCCACGAGCAGTACTTC. It translates to CASSPVRAHEQYF.

Concerning this clonotype: One end of the junction varies from germline; a read error may be responsible. V gene TRBV5-1 combines with J gene TRBJ2-5; D unresolved. The end of the DNA is better explained by TRBJ2-1, so the J call may be wrong. CDR1 and CDR2 (germline): SGHRS, YFSETQ. CDR3 length: 15 residues. CDR3 DNA: TGCGCCAGCCGCTTACCGGGCACCCACCAAGAGACCCAGTTCTTC. Translation gives CASRLPGTHQETQFF.

Many counts were recorded for this clonotype. The chain uses TRBV29-1 and TRBJ2-6; the D gene is possibly TRBD2 (5 bases). The germline V gene encodes CDR1 SQVTM and CDR2 ANQGSEA. The CDR3 has 13 amino acids. V was clipped by 6 bases and J by 3 bases, with 9 bases between them. The CDR3 DNA reads TGCAGCGTCCGGACTGTTGGGGCCAACGTCCTGACTTTC. Residues: CSVRTVGANVLTF.

This clonotype was observed a single time. The chain employs TRBV18 and TRBJ2-5; D gene ambiguous. The end of the DNA is better explained by TRBJ2-7, so the J call may be wrong. The CDR3 contains 14 residues. Germline CDR1 and CDR2: KGHSH and LQKENI. CDR3 region: CASSLNSLNYEQYF. CDR3 nucleotides: TGTGCCAGCTCACTGAACAGCCTTAACTACGAGCAGTACTTC.

This clonotype came up a few times. This rearrangement joins TRBV4-3 to TRBJ2-7, with 7 positions matching TRBD1. V lost 3 bases and J lost 1; bases outside the gene matches: 9. The CDR3 sequence is 16 residues long. Looked up from germline, CDR1 is LGHNA and CDR2 is YSLEER. DNA for the CDR3: TGCGCCAGCAGCCAGACGGGCAGGGGGAGTTCCTACGAGCAGTACTTC. Encoded protein: CASSQTGRGSSYEQYF.

This clonotype has only one observation. The chain carries TRBV12-3 or TRBV12-4 and TRBJ1-2; 8 nucleotides align to TRBD1. This CDR3 has 16 residues. The J segment lost 7 bases and the V segment lost 7 bases, leaving 17 bases of the junction unmatched. The CDR3 nucleotides are TGTGCCAGCACCCAAGGGGGGGCTCAGGGGGCTTTTGGCTACACCTTC. Translated: CASTQGGAQGAFGYTF.

The genes are TRBV28 and TRBJ2-7, with 7 bases identical to TRBD2. Germline CDR1 is MDHEN and CDR2 is SYDVKM. J lost 7 bases, V lost 3 bases, and 6 bases had no gene match. This CDR3 region has 13 residues. The CDR3 here is CASSFRDYNEQYF. DNA of the CDR3: TGTGCCAGCAGTTTCCGGGACTACAATGAGCAGTACTTC.

The chain has TRBV7-2 and TRBJ2-1; TRBD1 or TRBD2 may be the D gene (6 bases each). Trimming cost V 4 bases and J 10 bases, with 23 bases left between them. Germline-derived CDR1 and CDR2 are SGHTA and FQGNSA. This CDR3 has 16 amino acids. The CDR3 protein is CASSSGTQGLGGEQFF. CDR3 DNA: TGTGCCAGCAGCTCCGGAACACAGGGCTTGGGGGGCGAGCAGTTCTTC.

The CDR3 DNA follows: TGTGCCACCAGCAGAGAGAGCAGTGAGCAGTTCTTC. The encoded protein is CATSRESSEQFF. The gene calls are TRBV15 and TRBJ2-1; D remains ambiguous. Germline V gives CDR1 LNHNV, CDR2 YYDKDF (reference sequence). V was cut by 0 bases and J by 9 bases, with 6 bases left in between. This CDR3 has 12 residues. Supplemented by reference TRBV15 and TRBJ2-1, the full variable domain reads DAMVIQNPRYQVTQFGKPVTLSCSQTLNHNVMYWYQQKSSQAPKLLFHYYDKDFNNEADTPDNFQSRRPNTSFCFLDIRSPGLGDTAMYLCATSRESSEQFFGPGTRLTVL.